These 31 T cell receptor beta chains came from one sample sequenced in a study of Graves' ophthalmopathy and Graves' hyperthyroidism. The authors amplified TCR beta CDR3 regions from RNA transcripts. First-round RT-PCR employed HTBI primers, with a second-round multiplex PCR after it. MiXCR, applied by TCRdb to the multiplex PCR reads, yields one record per CDR3 protein. This repertoire shows hundreds of thousands of distinct CDR3 sequences, around a fifth found once; its top ten account for roughly 44%. What was sequenced was peripheral blood. Receptor source: a woman aged 45-59 years with Graves' ophthalmopathy.

This clonotype was seen a few times. The gene calls are TRBV19 and TRBJ1-2, with 10 bases matching TRBD1. J gave up 2 bases and V 3 bases, and 6 bases lay outside the gene matches. CDR1 and CDR2 (germline): LNHDA, SQIVND (reference sequence). The CDR3 covers 16 residues. The CDR3 nucleotides are TGTGCCAGTAGTATTGGGACAGGGGATATGAACTATGGCTACACCTTC. This sequence encodes CASSIGTGDMNYGYTF.

The sample holds a few counts of this clonotype. A clone one base away is much larger, so this may be a read error. DNA for the CDR3: TGCAGCGTTGGGGCGTCAACCTACGAGCAGTACTTC. Its translation: CSVGASTYEQYF. The genes are TRBV29-1 and TRBJ2-7, with D hard to call. Germline V CDR1 and CDR2: SQVTM, ANQGSEA. The CDR3 covers 12 residues. Trimming stripped 4 bases from V and 2 bases from J, with 9 bases between.

The V and J genes are TRBV10-3 and TRBJ1-1; no definite D call. Trimming cost V 7 bases and J 1 base, with 16 bases left between them. The CDR3 has 15 residues. Germline-derived CDR1 and CDR2 are ENHRY and SYGVKD. CDR3 nucleotide sequence: TGTGCCATCAAACCTGGGAGGACGGAGAACACTGAAGCTTTCTTT. Translation gives CAIKPGRTENTEAFF.

This clonotype was picked up many times. This chain links TRBV5-1 with TRBJ2-4, with TRBD2 as a possible D gene (6 bases). The germline CDR1 and CDR2 sequences are SGHRS and YFSETQ. The CDR3 consists of 14 residues. Trimming took off 0 bases at V and 8 bases at J, with 12 bases between the two ends. Here the CDR3 DNA reads TGCGCCAGCAGCTTGGTGGCGGGATTAGACATTCAGTACTTC. This sequence encodes CASSLVAGLDIQYF.

The table lists this clonotype with many counts. The rearrangement uses TRBV12-3 or TRBV12-4 and TRBJ2-7, with D perhaps TRBD2 (6 bases). Trimming stripped 3 bases from V and 3 bases from J, with 15 bases between. There are 15 residues in the CDR3. CDR3 loop: CASSLDLGGRYEQYF. The CDR3 coding sequence is TGTGCCAGCAGTTTGGATTTGGGGGGTCGCTACGAGCAGTACTTC.

This clonotype was recorded at least ten times. Written as DNA, the CDR3 is TGTGCCAGCAGTTTTGCCAGGGCGGCTTTCTTT. Translated, it gives CASSFARAAFF. The chain recombines TRBV28 with TRBJ1-1, with D perhaps matching TRBD1 (5 bases). Germline CDR1 MDHEN, CDR2 SYDVKM. Trimming cost V 3 bases and J 11 bases, with 10 bases left between them. The CDR3 loop spans 11 amino acids.

This clonotype was recorded many times. The genes are TRBV12-3 or TRBV12-4 and TRBJ1-2, with a weak D call TRBD1 (6 bases). This CDR3 is 13 amino acids long. Trimming removed 6 bases at V and 7 bases at J, with 15 bases between. The CDR3 loop is CASSGTGNSGYTF. CDR3 nucleotide sequence: TGTGCCAGCAGCGGAACAGGGAATAGTGGCTACACCTTC.

V is TRBV19 and J is TRBJ1-5; 7 bases match TRBD1. There are 15 residues in the CDR3. V was pared by 5 bases and J by 2 bases, with 6 bases of the junction left unmatched. Germline V lookup: CDR1 LNHDA, CDR2 SQIVND (reference sequence). The CDR3 loop reads CASSLRDRGNQPQHF. The CDR3 DNA reads as TGTGCCAGTAGTCTCCGAGACAGGGGCAATCAGCCCCAGCATTTT.

This chain connects TRBV20-1 to TRBJ1-5, with 9 bases matching TRBD1. The V gene's germline CDR1 is DFQATT and CDR2 SNEGSKA (reference sequence). V dropped 8 bases and J dropped 0; count of bases not matched to a gene: 17. The CDR3 contains 18 residues. The CDR3: CSIPTSRDREYSNQPQHF. The CDR3 DNA is TGCAGTATTCCGACCTCCCGGGACAGGGAGTATAGCAATCAGCCCCAGCATTTT.

The rearrangement uses TRBV6-5 and TRBJ1-5; D is perhaps TRBD1 (5 bases). CDR3 size: 14 residues. The germline gives CDR1 MNHEY, CDR2 SVGAGI. The V gene lost 4 bases and the J gene lost 4 bases, with 11 bases spanning the gap. The CDR3 loop reads CASSSLGTNQPQHF. The CDR3 DNA sequence: TGTGCCAGCAGTTCCCTCGGGACTAATCAGCCCCAGCATTTT.

This clonotype was recorded at least ten times. The chain links TRBV20-1 to TRBJ2-7; D is tentatively TRBD1 or TRBD2 (5 bases each). The V and J ends lost 6 bases and 4 bases respectively, with 19 bases between them. Germline CDR1 and CDR2: DFQATT and SNEGSKA (reference sequence). This CDR3 region has 14 residues. Here the CDR3 DNA reads TGCAGTGCCAAACCGGGGTTGGGGCCTTACGAGCAGTACTTC. Translating it yields CSAKPGLGPYEQYF.

This clonotype was seen many times. The V call is TRBV20-1, the J call TRBJ2-7, with D possibly matching TRBD2 (6 bases). The V gene lost 3 bases and the J gene lost 7 bases, with 10 bases spanning the gap. The CDR3 has 11 residues. CDR1 and CDR2 (germline): DFQATT, SNEGSKA (reference sequence). Written as DNA, the CDR3 is TGCAGTGCTAGGGCTGGGGGGGAGCAGTACTTC. Amino acid sequence: CSARAGGEQYF.

Many counts were recorded for this clonotype. The chain couples TRBV10-3 to TRBJ1-2; D may be TRBD1 (6 bases). Trimming left V 6 bases short and J 2 bases short, with 16 bases between. CDR1 and CDR2 from the germline V gene are ENHRY and SYGVKD. The CDR3 covers 15 residues. The CDR3 region is CAIRDQGHPNYGYTF. The DNA of the CDR3 is TGTGCCATCAGGGATCAGGGACATCCCAACTATGGCTACACCTTC.

The sample holds many counts of this clonotype. The J gene is TRBJ2-6, the V gene TRBV5-1; a weak D match, TRBD1 (5 bases). The germline V gene has CDR1 SGHRS and CDR2 YFSETQ. V dropped 5 bases and J dropped 0 bases, with 6 bases sitting between them. The CDR3 is made up of 14 amino acids. The CDR3 here is CASSDSSGANVLTF. CDR3 nucleotides: TGCGCCAGCAGTGACAGCTCTGGGGCCAACGTCCTGACTTTC.

This clonotype was found once. The CDR3 end shows no conserved phenylalanine or tryptophan, and so a read error is likely. V usage is TRBV11-2 and J usage is TRBJ1-2; D possibly corresponds to TRBD1 (5 bases). V was pared by 5 bases and J by 4 bases, with 17 bases between. Germline CDR1 and CDR2: SGHAT and FQNNGV. CDR3 length: 15 amino acids. In DNA form, the CDR3 reads TGTGCCAGCAGCCCCCCCCCCCTAGGGGTCTATGGCTACACCCTC. Its protein product is CASSPPPLGVYGYTL.

This clonotype was counted at least ten times. V usage is TRBV28 and J usage is TRBJ2-7; TRBD2 matches at 10 bases. CDR1 and CDR2 from the germline V gene are MDHEN and SYDVKM. Germline trimming cut 10 bases from V and 4 bases from J; bases unmatched to any gene: 13. CDR3 length equals 15 residues. The CDR3 coding sequence is TGTGCCACCAGAACTCCCCGACTAGCGGGTTACGAGCAGTACTTC. It encodes CATRTPRLAGYEQYF.

This clonotype occurred many times. This chain joins TRBV30 and TRBJ2-5; D is tentatively TRBD1 or TRBD2 (5 bases each). With 0 bases removed from V and 3 bases from J, the gap between germline ends came to 14 bases. The CDR3 length is 15 residues. Germline loops: CDR1 GTSNPN, CDR2 SVGIG (reference sequence). In DNA, the CDR3 is TGTGCCTGGAGTGTACGATGGGGGTCCGAAGAGACCCAGTACTTC. Its translation: CAWSVRWGSEETQYF. The variable domain in full, with the rest retrieved from reference TRBV30 and TRBJ2-5, is SQTIHQWPATLVQPVGSPLSLECTVEGTSNPNLYWYRQAAGRGLQLLFYSVGIGQISSEVPQNLSASRPQDRQFILSSKKLLLSDSGFYLCAWSVRWGSEETQYFGPGTRLLVL.

This clonotype was recorded at least ten times. This chain connects TRBV30 to TRBJ1-1; no clear D gene. Germline CDR1 is GTSNPN and CDR2 is SVGIG (reference sequence). The CDR3 loop spans 13 amino acids. The V and J ends lost 3 bases and 6 bases respectively, with 14 bases between them. CDR3 protein: CAWRELLRPEAFF. CDR3 nucleotides: TGTGCCTGGAGGGAACTCCTTAGACCTGAAGCTTTCTTT.

This clonotype came up many times. The chain links TRBV24-1 to TRBJ1-1, with D maybe TRBD1 (6 bases). This CDR3 is built from 14 residues. The V gene lost 6 bases and the J gene lost 5 bases, with 15 bases spanning the gap. The germline V gene has CDR1 KGHDR and CDR2 SFDVKD. The CDR3 here is CATSPRGAHTEAFF. Here the CDR3 DNA reads TGTGCCACCAGTCCTCGGGGGGCGCATACTGAAGCTTTCTTT.

There are many counts of this clonotype. V is TRBV6-5 and J is TRBJ1-1; D gene unclear. Germline V gives CDR1 MNHEY, CDR2 SVGAGI. The CDR3 runs to 13 residues. V lost 4 bases and J 10 bases, leaving 16 bases between the germline ends. The CDR3 nucleotides are TGTGCCAGCAGTTTCGGGCCCACCCCAGGAGCTTTCTTT. Amino acid sequence: CASSFGPTPGAFF.

This clonotype has at least ten counts. Compared with germline, one end of the junction differs, possibly owing to a read error. The genes are TRBV6-1 and TRBJ2-5; D call uncertain. This CDR3 is 10 amino acids long. Germline V gene data show CDR1 as MNHNS and CDR2 as SASEGT. This chain's CDR3 is CASSEETQYF. In DNA form, the CDR3 reads TGTGCCAGCAGCGAAGAGACCCAGTACTTC.

This clonotype showed up many times. The chain couples TRBV6-5 to TRBJ2-7, with 8 bases lining up with TRBD1. The CDR3 sequence is 15 residues long. Germline CDR1 reads MNHEY; CDR2 reads SVGAGI. Losses at the gene ends were 6 bases for V and 3 bases for J; bases not matched to a gene: 10. This CDR3 is CASRSPGTGLYEQYF. The CDR3 region has the DNA TGTGCCAGCAGATCCCCCGGGACAGGACTCTACGAGCAGTACTTC.

This clonotype was recorded at least ten times. The V gene is TRBV30, the J gene TRBJ1-6; D call uncertain. CDR3 length equals 13 residues. The germline V gene encodes CDR1 GTSNPN and CDR2 SVGIG (reference sequence). V lost 8 bases, J lost 7 bases, and 15 bases lay in between. The CDR3 region is CATSDYGNSPLHF. In DNA form, the CDR3 reads TGTGCCACCTCGGACTATGGCAATTCACCCCTCCACTTT. Together with reference TRBV30 and TRBJ1-6, the CDR3 gives the full variable domain: SQTIHQWPATLVQPVGSPLSLECTVEGTSNPNLYWYRQAAGRGLQLLFYSVGIGQISSEVPQNLSASRPQDRQFILSSKKLLLSDSGFYLCATSDYGNSPLHFGNGTRLTVT.

This clonotype was observed at least ten times. CDR3 coding DNA: TGTGCCTGGAGTGAACGCTTTATTGCGAAGGGTCCCTACGAGCAGTACTTC. Translated, it gives CAWSERFIAKGPYEQYF. The chain recombines TRBV30 with TRBJ2-7; D unresolved. With 1 base removed from V and 2 bases from J, the gap between germline ends came to 21 bases. The CDR3 has 17 residues. Germline V gene sequence: CDR1 GTSNPN, CDR2 SVGIG (reference sequence).

At least ten counts were recorded for this clonotype. A junction end diverges from the germline sequence, so it may reflect a read error. This chain connects TRBV6-1 to TRBJ2-7; D is ambiguous. In germline, CDR1 is MNHNS, CDR2 SASEGT. The CDR3 has 14 amino acids. CDR3 coding DNA: TGTGCCAGCACTGAAAGGCTTAGCTCCTACGAGCAGTACTTC. It codes for CASTERLSSYEQYF.

This clonotype has a count of ten or more. The gene calls are TRBV24-1 and TRBJ2-2, with TRBD2 matching over 14 bases. The germline V gene encodes CDR1 KGHDR and CDR2 SFDVKD. Unmatched junction bases numbered 9, after V lost 4 bases and J lost 6 bases. The CDR3 is 18 residues long. The DNA of the CDR3 is TGTGCCACCAGTGACCCCTGGCGGACTAGCGGGAGGTCCGGGGAGCTGTTTTTT. The encoded protein is CATSDPWRTSGRSGELFF.

In this sample, this clonotype turned up many times. The chain employs TRBV29-1 and TRBJ1-1; D gene unclear. CDR1 SQVTM and CDR2 ANQGSEA come from the germline V gene. The length of the CDR3 is 10 residues. V dropped 4 bases and J dropped 7 bases, with 7 bases sitting between them. For the CDR3, the DNA is TGCAGCGTTGGGAACGGTGAAGCTTTCTTT. It specifies CSVGNGEAFF.

The rearrangement joins TRBV5-1 to TRBJ2-2; D is uncertain. Trimming left V 2 bases short and J 7 bases short, with 9 bases between. The CDR3 sequence is 13 residues long. Germline V gene data show CDR1 as SGHRS and CDR2 as YFSETQ. In nucleotides, the CDR3 is TGCGCCAGCAGCTTAAGTTATGACGGGGAGCTGTTTTTT. It is translated as CASSLSYDGELFF.

This clonotype was seen a handful of times. The chain's CDR3 is CASSLRHRGETQYF. The CDR3 coding sequence is TGTGCCAGCAGCTTACGGCACAGGGGAGAGACCCAGTACTTC. The V gene is TRBV11-2, the J gene TRBJ2-5, with 7 positions matching TRBD1. This CDR3 comprises 14 residues. V lost 2 bases to trimming and J lost 4 bases; unmatched junction nucleotides: 4. Per the germline V gene, CDR1 is SGHAT and CDR2 is FQNNGV.

This clonotype is deemed medium-sized. V is TRBV6-2 or TRBV6-3 and J is TRBJ2-2; 7 positions match TRBD2. The length of the CDR3 is 15 residues. J lost 7 bases, V lost 7 bases, and 12 bases had no gene match. Per germline, CDR1 MNHEY and CDR2 SVGEGT. The CDR3 DNA sequence: TGTGCCAGCAACCCAGGGCAGCGGGAAATCGGGGAGCTGTTTTTT. As protein: CASNPGQREIGELFF.

This clonotype showed up many times. V gene TRBV5-1 combines with J gene TRBJ2-7, with a tentative D call TRBD1 (5 bases). Germline lookup yields CDR1 SGHRS and CDR2 YFSETQ. CDR3 length: 14 amino acids. The V and J ends lost 0 bases and 4 bases respectively, with 11 bases between them. This chain's CDR3 is CASSLAQGWYEQYF. The CDR3, as DNA: TGCGCCAGCAGCTTGGCCCAGGGTTGGTACGAGCAGTACTTC.